These T cell receptor beta chains were read from a single sample in a study of metastatic and nonmetastatic thyroid tumors. TCRdb reprocessed the PCR reads via MiXCR. The sample records thousands of clones, 24% being singletons. Sequenced: tumor tissue. These receptors all stem from a female donor with papillary thyroid cancer or a benign thyroid nodule (not recorded which). Some clones in this sample may be carry-over from other donors' samples. Both conserved end residues are part of each CDR3. D genes are given only for firm matches. Not every row has a clone size; where given, it reads once, few, many or a size class.

v_gene,abundance,d_gene,j_gene,CDR3nt,CDR3aa
TRBV6-5,few,-,TRBJ2-7,TGTGCCAGCAGTTACAGTACAGGGACGAGCTCCTACGAGCAGTACTTC,CASSYSTGTSSYEQYF
TRBV6-5,-,TRBD1,TRBJ1-2,TGTGCCAGCACGGTTACAGGGGGCTATGGCTACACCTTC,CASTVTGGYGYTF
TRBV2,many,-,TRBJ1-4,TGTGCCAGCAGTGCGGTCTCTAATGAAAAACTGTTTTTT,CASSAVSNEKLFF
TRBV30,medium-sized,-,TRBJ1-2,TGTGCCTGGACTGAGGGTTCTAACTATGGCTACACCTTC,CAWTEGSNYGYTF
TRBV5-6,many,-,TRBJ2-7,TGTGCCAGCAGCTTGCACGGACGACGCTACGAGCAGTACTTC,CASSLHGRRYEQYF
TRBV6-5,many,-,TRBJ2-3,TGTGCCAGCAGTTACTGGGGGGGGGGCCGGACAGATACGCAGTATTTT,CASSYWGGGRTDTQYF
TRBV6-1,few,TRBD1,TRBJ2-6,TGTGCCAGCATCGGCCAGACAGGGGCCCCTGGGGCCAACGTCCTTACTTTC,CASIGQTGAPGANVLTF
TRBV7-6,-,TRBD2,TRBJ2-7,TGTGCCAGCAGCCCCGGGAGGGGGGTATACGAGCAGTACTTC,CASSPGRGVYEQYF
TRBV6-2/TRBV6-3,many,-,TRBJ2-1,TGTGCCAGCAGTGCTAGCAGCTCCTACAATGAGCAGTTCTTC,CASSASSSYNEQFF
TRBV6-8,few,-,TRBJ1-5,TGTGCCAGCTACCCCAGAGCAAAGAATCAGCCCCAGCATTTT,CASYPRAKNQPQHF
TRBV27,few,-,TRBJ2-7,TGTGCCAGCAGTTCCGGGTCGGGACCGACGCCTTACGAGCAGTACTTC,CASSSGSGPTPYEQYF
TRBV27,few,-,TRBJ2-1,TGTGCCAGCAGTTTTTCAGGGAGATACAATGAGCAGTTCTTC,CASSFSGRYNEQFF
TRBV7-2,medium-sized,TRBD2,TRBJ2-1,TGTGCCAGCAGCCTAGGATGGGGGGGACCCTCGGGAAGTGAGCAGTTCTTC,CASSLGWGGPSGSEQFF
TRBV19,few,TRBD2,TRBJ2-3,TGTGCCAGTAGCCAATCGGGGGGACGCACCTATACGCAGTATTTT,CASSQSGGRTYTQYF
TRBV11-2,-,-,TRBJ2-3,TGTGCCAGCAGCTTAGCTGATACGCAGTATTTT,CASSLADTQYF
TRBV7-9,many,-,TRBJ2-5,TGTGCCAGCAGCCGGAGGCAGGGGAACGTCCAAGAGACCCAGTACTTC,CASSRRQGNVQETQYF
TRBV11-2,large,TRBD1,TRBJ2-1,TGTGCCAGCAGCTTATGGGGACAGGGGGCTAATGAGCAGTTCTTC,CASSLWGQGANEQFF
TRBV7-8,few,TRBD2,TRBJ2-7,TGTGCCAGCAGCTTCGGGGGGGCCATGTACGAGCAGTACTTC,CASSFGGAMYEQYF
TRBV2,-,TRBD2,TRBJ2-2,TGTGTCAGCAAGGAAAGACTAGCCACCTGGGAGCTGTTTTTT,CVSKERLATWELFF
TRBV9,-,-,TRBJ2-1,TGTGCCAGCAGCGTAGGTGGGAGAGACAATGAGCAGTTCTTC,CASSVGGRDNEQFF
TRBV6-1,many,-,TRBJ2-7,TGTGCCAGCAAGGACGACAGAAATAGCTACGAGCAATACTTC,CASKDDRNSYEQYF
TRBV30,-,-,TRBJ1-5,TGTGCCTGGGGGGTGGACGGCGGGAGCAATCAGCCCCAGCATTTT,CAWGVDGGSNQPQHF
TRBV4-2,-,-,TRBJ2-7,TGTGCCAGCAGCCGAGAACCCTGCTACGAGCAGTACTTC,CASSREPCYEQYF
TRBV19,once,-,TRBJ1-6,TGTGCCAGTAGTATTTCTCGATCACCCCTCCACTTT,CASSISRSPLHF
TRBV6-1,few,TRBD1,TRBJ2-7,TGTTCCAGCAGTGTCGGACAGGGTCCCTACTATCAGTACTTC,CSSSVGQGPYYQYF
TRBV24-1,medium-sized,-,TRBJ1-1,TGTGCCACCAGTGGTCCAAACACTGAAGCTTTCTTT,CATSGPNTEAFF
TRBV24-1,few,TRBD1,TRBJ2-6,TGTGCCACCAGACCGACAGGGCCCGGGGCCAACGTCCTGACTTTC,CATRPTGPGANVLTF
TRBV12-3/TRBV12-4,-,-,TRBJ2-1,TGTGCCAGCAGCCAGAGGGGGGGAGGGGGCAATGAGCAGTTCTTC,CASSQRGGGGNEQFF
TRBV18,many,TRBD1,TRBJ1-1,TGTGCCAGCTCAGCGGACAGGGGATTCACTGAAGCTTTCTTT,CASSADRGFTEAFF
TRBV10-3,many,-,TRBJ1-5,TGTGCCATCAGTGATACCGGGGGGCAGGACTATAGCAATCAGCCCCAGCATTTT,CAISDTGGQDYSNQPQHF
TRBV12-3/TRBV12-4,few,-,TRBJ1-2,TGTGCCAACAGTTCTAGTAGGGGTGGCTACACCTTC,CANSSSRGGYTF
TRBV20-1,many,-,TRBJ1-5,TGCAGTGCTAGGGGCAGGCGTTACCAGCCCCAGCATTTT,CSARGRRYQPQHF
TRBV2,few,-,TRBJ1-1,TGTGCCAGCAGGGGGGATATGAACACTGAAGCTTTCTTT,CASRGDMNTEAFF
TRBV5-1,-,-,TRBJ1-1,TGCGCCAGCAGCTTGGTGCAGATGAGTGAAGCTTTCTTT,CASSLVQMSEAFF
TRBV7-9,-,-,TRBJ1-1,TGTGCCAGCAATAGTGGGGTGCAAGCGGTTTTCTTT,CASNSGVQAVFF
TRBV7-3,many,TRBD2,TRBJ2-1,TGTGCCAGCAGCTTATTGGGCGGGAGGTCCTACAATGAGCAGTTCTTC,CASSLLGGRSYNEQFF
TRBV7-9,-,TRBD1,TRBJ2-7,TGTGCCAGCACCATGGAGACAGGGGGGGGTGAGCAGTACTTC,CASTMETGGGEQYF
TRBV6-1,-,-,TRBJ2-1,TGTGCCAGCCGCGGGGACCCTGGCGGCAATGAGCAGTTCTTC,CASRGDPGGNEQFF
TRBV11-2,many,-,TRBJ1-4,TGTGCCAGCAGCTTAAATGAAAAACTGTTTTTT,CASSLNEKLFF
TRBV19,medium-sized,-,TRBJ2-1,TGTGCCAGTAGTATAGGAAGCAGATCGATTGGGCAGTTCTTC,CASSIGSRSIGQFF
TRBV28,medium-sized,-,TRBJ1-2,TGTGCCAGCACCTCTAATCCCGAGCTCTATGGCTACACCTTC,CASTSNPELYGYTF
TRBV11-2,-,-,TRBJ1-3,TGTGCCAGCAGCTTATGGGGGTCTGGAAACACCATATATTTT,CASSLWGSGNTIYF
TRBV6-1,-,-,TRBJ1-5,TGTGCCAGCAGTGCGGTTGTTGAAGGGGTTCAGCCCCAGCATTTT,CASSAVVEGVQPQHF
TRBV9,-,-,TRBJ2-2,TGTGCCAGCAGCGTAAGTTGGAGTACGGTCGGGGAGCTGTTTTTT,CASSVSWSTVGELFF
TRBV5-4,-,TRBD1,TRBJ1-6,TGTGCCAGCAGCTCTTGGACAGGAGTGATTCATTCACCCCTCCACTTT,CASSSWTGVIHSPLHF